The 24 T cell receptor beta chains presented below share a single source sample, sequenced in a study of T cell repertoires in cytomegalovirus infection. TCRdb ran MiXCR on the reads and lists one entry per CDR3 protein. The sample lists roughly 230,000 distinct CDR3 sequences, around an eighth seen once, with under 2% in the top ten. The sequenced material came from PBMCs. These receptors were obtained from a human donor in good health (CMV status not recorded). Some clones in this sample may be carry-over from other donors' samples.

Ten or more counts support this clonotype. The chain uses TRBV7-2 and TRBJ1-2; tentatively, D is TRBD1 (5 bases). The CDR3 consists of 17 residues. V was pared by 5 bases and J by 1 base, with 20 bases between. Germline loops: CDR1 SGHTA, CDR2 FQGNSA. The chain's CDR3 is CASSPEVGGFINYGYTF. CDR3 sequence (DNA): TGTGCCAGCAGCCCAGAGGTCGGGGGGTTCATTAACTATGGCTACACCTTC.

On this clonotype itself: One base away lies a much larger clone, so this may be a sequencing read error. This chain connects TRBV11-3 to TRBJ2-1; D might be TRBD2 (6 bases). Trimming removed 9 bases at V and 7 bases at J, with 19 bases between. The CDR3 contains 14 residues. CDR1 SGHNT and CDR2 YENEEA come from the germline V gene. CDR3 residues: CARSAGGVWNEQFF. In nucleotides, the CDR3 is TGTGCCAGAAGCGCCGGAGGGGTCTGGAATGAGCAGTTCTTC.

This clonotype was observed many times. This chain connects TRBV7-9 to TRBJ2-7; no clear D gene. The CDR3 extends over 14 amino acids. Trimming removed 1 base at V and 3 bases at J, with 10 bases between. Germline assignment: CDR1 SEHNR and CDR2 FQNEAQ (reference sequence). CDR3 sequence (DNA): TGTGCCAGCAGCTTAGGCAGTATCAACTACGAGCAGTACTTC. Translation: CASSLGSINYEQYF.

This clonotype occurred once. The CDR3 DNA reads as TGTGCCAGCAGCCAACCCGACAGGGGGCTCTATGGCTACACCTTC. The encoded protein is CASSQPDRGLYGYTF. This chain links TRBV3-1 with TRBJ1-2; TRBD1 matches 10 bases. Germline CDR1 and CDR2: LGHDT and YNNKEL (reference sequence). This CDR3 region has 15 residues. J gave up 4 bases and V 2 bases, and 4 bases lay outside the gene matches.

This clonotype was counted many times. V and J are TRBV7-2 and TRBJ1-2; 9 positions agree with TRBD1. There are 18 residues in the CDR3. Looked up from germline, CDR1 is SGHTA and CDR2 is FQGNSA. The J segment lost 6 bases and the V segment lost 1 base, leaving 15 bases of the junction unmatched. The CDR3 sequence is CASSLGPLGQGKEDGYTF. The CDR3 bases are TGTGCCAGCAGCTTAGGACCCCTAGGACAGGGGAAAGAGGATGGCTACACCTTC.

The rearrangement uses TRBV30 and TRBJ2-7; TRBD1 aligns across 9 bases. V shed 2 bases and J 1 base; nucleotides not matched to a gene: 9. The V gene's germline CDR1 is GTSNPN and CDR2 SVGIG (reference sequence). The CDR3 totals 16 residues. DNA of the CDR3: TGTGCCTGGAGTACCGCCGGGACAGGGTTTTCCTACGAGCAGTACTTC. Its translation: CAWSTAGTGFSYEQYF. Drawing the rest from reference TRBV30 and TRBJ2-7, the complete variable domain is SQTIHQWPATLVQPVGSPLSLECTVEGTSNPNLYWYRQAAGRGLQLLFYSVGIGQISSEVPQNLSASRPQDRQFILSSKKLLLSDSGFYLCAWSTAGTGFSYEQYFGPGTRLTVT.

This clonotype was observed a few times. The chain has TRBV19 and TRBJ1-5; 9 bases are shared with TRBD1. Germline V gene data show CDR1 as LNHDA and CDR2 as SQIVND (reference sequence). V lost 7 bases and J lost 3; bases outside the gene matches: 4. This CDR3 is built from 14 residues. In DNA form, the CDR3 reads TGTGCCAGTACCCGGACAGGGGACAATCAGCCCCAGCATTTT. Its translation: CASTRTGDNQPQHF.

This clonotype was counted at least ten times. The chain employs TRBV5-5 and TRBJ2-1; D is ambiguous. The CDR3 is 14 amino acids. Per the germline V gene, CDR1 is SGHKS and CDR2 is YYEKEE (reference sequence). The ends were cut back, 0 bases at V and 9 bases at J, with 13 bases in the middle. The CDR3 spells CASSLGGGDAEQFF. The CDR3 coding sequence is TGTGCCAGCAGCTTGGGGGGTGGCGATGCTGAGCAGTTCTTC. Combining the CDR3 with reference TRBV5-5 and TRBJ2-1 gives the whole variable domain DAGVTQSPTHLIKTRGQQVTLRCSPISGHKSVSWYQQVLGQGPQFIFQYYEKEERGRGNFPDRFSARQFPNYSSELNVNALLLGDSALYLCASSLGGGDAEQFFGPGTRLTVL.

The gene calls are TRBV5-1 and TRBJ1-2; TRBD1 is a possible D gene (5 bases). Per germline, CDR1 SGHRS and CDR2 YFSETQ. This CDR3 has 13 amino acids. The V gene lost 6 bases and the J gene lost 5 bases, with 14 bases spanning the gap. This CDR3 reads CASTDSSSYGYTF. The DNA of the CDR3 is TGCGCCAGCACCGACAGTTCCTCTTATGGCTACACCTTC.

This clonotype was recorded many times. The CDR3 DNA reads TGTGCCATCAGTGGGGATCCAGAATACAGGCCTGAAGCTTTCTTT. Its translation: CAISGDPEYRPEAFF. The gene calls are TRBV10-3 and TRBJ1-1, with D tentatively TRBD1 (5 bases). V was cut by 4 bases and J by 6 bases, with 18 bases left in between. This CDR3 spans 15 amino acids. Looked up from germline, CDR1 is ENHRY and CDR2 is SYGVKD.

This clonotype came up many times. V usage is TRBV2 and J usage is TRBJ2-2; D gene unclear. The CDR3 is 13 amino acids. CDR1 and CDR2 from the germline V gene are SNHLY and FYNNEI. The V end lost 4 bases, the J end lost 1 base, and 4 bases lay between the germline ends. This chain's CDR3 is CASSVENTGELFF. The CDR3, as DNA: TGTGCCAGCAGTGTCGAGAACACCGGGGAGCTGTTTTTT. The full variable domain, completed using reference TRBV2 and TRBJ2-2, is EPEVTQTPSHQVTQMGQEVILRCVPISNHLYFYWYRQILGQKVEFLVSFYNNEISEKSEIFDDQFSVERPDGSNFTLKIRSTKLEDSAMYFCASSVENTGELFFGEGSRLTVL.

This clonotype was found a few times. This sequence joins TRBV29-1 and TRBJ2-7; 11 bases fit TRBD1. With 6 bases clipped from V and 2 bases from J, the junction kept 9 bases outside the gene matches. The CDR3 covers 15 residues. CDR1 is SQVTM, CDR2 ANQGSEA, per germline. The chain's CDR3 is CSVATLDRGPYEQYF. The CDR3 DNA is TGCAGCGTCGCAACCCTGGACAGGGGGCCCTACGAGCAGTACTTC.

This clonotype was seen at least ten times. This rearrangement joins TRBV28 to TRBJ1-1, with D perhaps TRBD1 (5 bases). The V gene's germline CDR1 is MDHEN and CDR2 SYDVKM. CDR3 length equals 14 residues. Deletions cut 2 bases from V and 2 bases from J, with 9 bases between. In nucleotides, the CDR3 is TGTGCCAGCAGTTTAACAGGACACAACACTGAAGCTTTCTTT. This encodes CASSLTGHNTEAFF.

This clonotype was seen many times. The chain's CDR3 is CASSDAGGTGANVLTF. The DNA of the CDR3 is TGCGCCAGCAGTGATGCCGGGGGGACTGGGGCCAACGTCCTGACTTTC. The chain joins TRBV10-2 to TRBJ2-6; TRBD2 agrees at 7 bases. CDR3 length: 16 residues. The V and J ends lost 3 bases and 2 bases, in that order; junction bases with no gene match: 4. The germline gives CDR1 WSHSY, CDR2 SAAADI.

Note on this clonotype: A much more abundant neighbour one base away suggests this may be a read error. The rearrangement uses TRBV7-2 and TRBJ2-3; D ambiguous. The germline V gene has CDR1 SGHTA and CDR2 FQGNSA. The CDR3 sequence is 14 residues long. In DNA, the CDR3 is TGTGCCAGAAGCTTAGAATTTAGCACAGATACGCAGTATTTT. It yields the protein CARSLEFSTDTQYF.

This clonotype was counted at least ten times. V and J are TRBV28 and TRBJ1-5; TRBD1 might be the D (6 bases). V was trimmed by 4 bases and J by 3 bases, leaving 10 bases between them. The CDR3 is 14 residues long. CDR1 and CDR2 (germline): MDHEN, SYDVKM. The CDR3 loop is CASSWTDLNQPQHF. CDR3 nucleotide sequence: TGTGCCAGCAGTTGGACAGACCTCAATCAGCCCCAGCATTTT.

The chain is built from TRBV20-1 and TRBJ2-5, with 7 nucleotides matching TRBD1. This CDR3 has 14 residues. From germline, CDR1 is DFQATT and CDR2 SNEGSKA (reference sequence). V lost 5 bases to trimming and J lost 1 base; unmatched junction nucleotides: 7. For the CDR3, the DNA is TGCAGTGCTGGCCCGACAGGGCTCCAAGAGACCCAGTACTTC. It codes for CSAGPTGLQETQYF.

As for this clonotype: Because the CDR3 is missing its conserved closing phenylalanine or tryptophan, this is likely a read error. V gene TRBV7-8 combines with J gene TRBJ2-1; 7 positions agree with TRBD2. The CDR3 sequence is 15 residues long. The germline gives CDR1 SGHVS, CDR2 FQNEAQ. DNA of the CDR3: TGTGCCAACAGCTTAGAGATGGGGGGGGGAAATGAGCAGTTCTAC. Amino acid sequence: CANSLEMGGGNEQFY.

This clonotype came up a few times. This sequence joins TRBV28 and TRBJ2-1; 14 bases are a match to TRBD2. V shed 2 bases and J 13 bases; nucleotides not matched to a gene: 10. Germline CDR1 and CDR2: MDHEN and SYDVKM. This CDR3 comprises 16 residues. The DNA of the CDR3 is TGTGCCAGCAGTTTAAATTCGGGACTAGCGGGAGTAGGACAGTTCTTC. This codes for CASSLNSGLAGVGQFF.

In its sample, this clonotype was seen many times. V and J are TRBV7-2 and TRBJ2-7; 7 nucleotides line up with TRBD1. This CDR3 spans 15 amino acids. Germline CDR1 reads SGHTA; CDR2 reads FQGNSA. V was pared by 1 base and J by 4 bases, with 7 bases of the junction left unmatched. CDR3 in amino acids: CASSLDRGTSYEQYF. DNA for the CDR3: TGTGCCAGCAGCTTAGACAGGGGTACCTCTTACGAGCAGTACTTC.

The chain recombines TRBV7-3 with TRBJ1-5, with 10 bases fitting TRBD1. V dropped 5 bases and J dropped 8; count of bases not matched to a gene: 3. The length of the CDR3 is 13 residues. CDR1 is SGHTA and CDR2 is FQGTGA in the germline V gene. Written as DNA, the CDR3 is TGTGCCAGCAGCCTGGACAGGGGGAAGCCCCAGCATTTT. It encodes CASSLDRGKPQHF. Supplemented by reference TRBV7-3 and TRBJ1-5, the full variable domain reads GAGVSQTPSNKVTEKGKYVELRCDPISGHTALYWYRQSLGQGPEFLIYFQGTGAADDSGLPNDRFFAVRPEGSVSTLKIQRTERGDSAVYLCASSLDRGKPQHFGDGTRLSIL.

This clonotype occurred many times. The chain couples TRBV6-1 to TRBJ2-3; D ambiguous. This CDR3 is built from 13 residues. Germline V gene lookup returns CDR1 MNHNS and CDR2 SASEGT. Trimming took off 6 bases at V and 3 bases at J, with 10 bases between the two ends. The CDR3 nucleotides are TGTGCCAGCAGCTTCCTGGGAACAGATACGCAGTATTTT. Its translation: CASSFLGTDTQYF.

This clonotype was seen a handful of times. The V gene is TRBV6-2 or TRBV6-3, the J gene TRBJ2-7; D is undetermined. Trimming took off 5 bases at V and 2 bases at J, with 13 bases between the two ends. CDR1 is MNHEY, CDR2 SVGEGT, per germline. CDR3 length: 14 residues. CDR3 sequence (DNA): TGTGCCAGCAGTACAACAGCGATACCCTACGAGCAGTACTTC. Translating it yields CASSTTAIPYEQYF.

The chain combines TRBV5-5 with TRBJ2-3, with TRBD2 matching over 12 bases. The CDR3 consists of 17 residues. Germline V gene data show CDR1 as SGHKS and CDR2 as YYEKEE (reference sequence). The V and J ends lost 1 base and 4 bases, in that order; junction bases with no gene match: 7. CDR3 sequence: CASSLTTSGGRADTQYF. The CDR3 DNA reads TGTGCCAGCAGCTTGACGACTAGCGGGGGTCGGGCAGATACGCAGTATTTT.